This T cell receptor beta chain was identified during a study of PD-L1 blockade in urothelial cancer (dated by TCRdb to between 2016 and 2019). Looking at the study overall: All patients started therapy in about 2014 and received atezolizumab 1,200 mg intravenously every 3 weeks. Patients had an ECOG performance status of 0 or 1 and had received between 0 and 3 prior chemotherapy regimens. In the same patients, pretreatment tumors underwent whole exome sequencing and RNA sequencing in addition to TCR sequencing. Durable clinical benefit was achieved by nine patients but not by the remaining 20. Durable clinical benefit was defined as a progression-free survival longer than 6 months, and TCR features were additionally tested against progression-free survival and overall survival. Pretreatment blood TCR-seq was available for twenty-nine patients, at least one posttreatment blood collection was obtained for roughly 25 patients, and tumor TCR-seq was available for roughly 25 patients. Somatic, immune and clinical correlates of response to PD-L1 blockade with atezolizumab in urothelial cancer were the focus of an exploratory multi-omic analysis. About nine tenths of the roughly 29 patients were identified as males with urothelial cancer of bladder origin, and a prior smoking history was reported by 18 of 29 patients. Pretreatment tumor samples and matched peripheral blood, collected serially before and after atezolizumab treatment, underwent TCR sequencing. Blood samples gave a median of about 130,000 T cells and tens of thousands of unique TCRs, with a median clonality of 0.080. Blood samples were analyzed at two time points: 3 weeks after treatment start (second dose) and 6 weeks after treatment start. Overall study outcomes, separate from this receptor: Improved progression-free and overall survival was associated with having pretreatment peripheral blood TCR clonality below the median. Small sample size (n of about 30) and many exploratory analyses mean the results are intended to be hypothesis-generating. Among patients with durable benefit, tumor-associated TCR clones showed greater expansion in peripheral blood 3 weeks after treatment started (n = 22, p = 0.022).

To estimate absolute template abundance from read counts, synthetic TCR analog templates were spiked into each PCR. TCRbeta CDR3 regions were amplified from genomic DNA with bias-controlled V and J gene primers using the immunoSEQ assay. Sequencing of rearranged TCRbeta segments was performed at approximately 20X coverage. The authors processed their data as follows. Clustering was used to correct sequencing errors, and CDR3s were annotated against IMGT so that V, D and J genes could be assigned. Downstream analyses used only productive TCRbeta rearrangements, leaving out any out-of-frame or stop-codon sequences. Clonality was calculated as one minus the Shannon entropy normalized by the log of the number of unique productive sequences. Clones differing between time points or between blood and tumor were identified using Fisher's exact test with Benjamini-Hochberg correction, with an adjusted p below 0.01 applied as the threshold. Imported from immuneACCESS, the table was reduced by TCRdb to in-frame sequences with V and J called. These copies leave out some clones; in studies compared against another copy, an unresolved V gene accounts for under half, and the cause of the remainder is not known. V, J and clone size are those of that table, while D and trimming were read from the DNA. For this sample there are tens of thousands of clones; 86% appear just once. The ten largest make up approximately 15% of the sample.

The time point label here, explained by the study, means: pretreatment peripheral blood. The cohort comprised approximately 30 patients with locally advanced or metastatic urothelial carcinoma treated at Memorial Sloan Kettering on a trial protocol. Peripheral blood mononuclear cells were collected pretreatment and during treatment, with between 1 and 8 total time points per patient. The Qiagen DNeasy Blood extraction kit was used to purify genomic DNA from total PBMCs and tumor samples. PBMCs were collected pretreatment and during treatment, and were isolated and stored as previously described. This clone was counted between two and nine times. Its antigen remains unidentified. The input lacks base qualities; no much larger clone sits a single base away. This clonotype originated in a man aged 55 to 70 with urothelial cancer. The material sequenced was PBMCs, taken around atezolizumab (anti-PD-L1) treatment.

The encoded CDR3 is CASSVDGTALFRNTEAFF. Here is the DNA: TGTGCCAGCAGCGTAGACGGGACAGCCCTATTTAGGAACACTGAAGCTTTCTTT. This receptor chain uses TRBV9 and TRBJ1-1, with 7 bases matching TRBD1. Sequences SGDLS (CDR1) and YYNGEE (CDR2) are obtained from the germline V gene. Reading from cysteine to phenylalanine, the CDR3 counts 18 amino acids. Kept here is only the CDR3 DNA, which spans 54 bases and is read in frame from base 1. V has 0 bases trimmed and J has 1 base trimmed; junction bases matching no gene number 12.